These T cell receptor beta chains were read from a single sample in a study of blood T cells in healthy people across ages. A single record per CDR3 protein comes from TCRdb applying MiXCR to the 5' RACE reads. Of hundreds of thousands of distinct CDR3 sequences detected, about 50% appear once; the ten largest clones hold around an eighth. The sample was blood. These receptors all come from a woman aged 80 or over in good health. Each CDR3 is given with its conserved first and last residue. A D gene is named only where the DNA matches it firmly. Size is omitted from some rows. Given values are once, few, many or a class for expanded clones.

TRBV7-2	TRBD2	many	TRBJ2-7	CASSLGLAGAYEQYF	TGTGCCAGCAGCTTAGGGCTAGCGGGAGCCTACGAGCAGTACTTC
TRBV7-2	TRBD2	.	TRBJ2-3	CASSFKPRLAGATDTQYF	TGTGCCAGCAGCTTCAAGCCCCGACTAGCGGGAGCCACAGATACGCAGTATTTT
TRBV6-6	.	many	TRBJ2-5	CASSLSHRRETQYF	TGTGCCAGCAGCCTCTCCCACAGAAGGGAGACCCAGTACTTC
TRBV28	.	many	TRBJ1-1	CASSPSEELAEAFF	TGTGCCAGCAGTCCCTCTGAGGAGCTCGCTGAAGCTTTCTTT
TRBV14	.	.	TRBJ1-1	CASSRDLGISTEAFF	TGTGCCAGCAGCCGGGATCTCGGGATTAGCACTGAAGCTTTCTTT
TRBV30	.	.	TRBJ2-1	CAWSVLGNEQFF	TGTGCCTGGAGTGTACTGGGGAATGAGCAGTTCTTC
TRBV7-9	.	many	TRBJ2-7	CASSVGRDYEQYF	TGTGCCAGCAGCGTCGGCAGGGACTACGAGCAGTACTTC
TRBV6-6	TRBD1	few	TRBJ1-2	CASSYSGQSYGYTF	TGTGCCAGCAGTTACTCGGGACAGAGTTATGGCTACACCTTC
TRBV4-2	TRBD1	many	TRBJ2-3	CASSPDRVSTDTQYF	TGTGCCAGCAGCCCAGACAGGGTGAGCACAGATACGCAGTATTTT
TRBV7-3	.	.	TRBJ2-7	CASSLGGLANYEQYF	TGTGCCAGCAGCTTAGGTGGTCTAGCGAACTACGAGCAGTACTTC
TRBV18	.	.	TRBJ2-3	CASSPTHSGSRYF	TGTGCCAGCTCACCAACTCACTCAGGGAGCCGGTATTTT
TRBV28	.	many	TRBJ2-1	CASSQPLSYNEQFF	TGTGCCAGCAGTCAGCCCCTCTCCTACAATGAGCAGTTCTTC
TRBV28	.	once	TRBJ1-5	CASNWGGGNQPQHF	TGTGCCAGCAATTGGGGAGGGGGCAATCAGCCCCAGCATTTT
TRBV29-1	.	once	TRBJ2-7	CSVEDLGSASNEQYF	TGCAGCGTTGAAGATTTGGGGAGCGCGTCCAATGAGCAGTACTTC
TRBV6-2/TRBV6-3	.	many	TRBJ2-7	CASSYGGGGSFEQYF	TGTGCCAGCAGTTACGGTGGTGGCGGATCTTTCGAGCAGTACTTC
TRBV12-3/TRBV12-4	.	.	TRBJ2-3	CASSVGEADTQYF	TGTGCCAGCAGTGTAGGGGAGGCAGATACGCAGTATTTT
TRBV20-1	TRBD1	few	TRBJ1-6	CSARTDRVGSPLHF	TGCAGTGCTAGAACGGACAGGGTCGGGTCACCCCTCCACTTT
TRBV12-3/TRBV12-4	TRBD1	.	TRBJ1-2	CASSTGAVYGYTF	TGTGCCAGCTCTACAGGGGCTGTGTATGGCTACACCTTC
TRBV10-3	TRBD2	many	TRBJ2-3	CAISERSSGTDTQYF	TGTGCCATCAGTGAAAGGTCTAGCGGAACAGATACGCAGTATTTT
TRBV20-1	TRBD2	.	TRBJ2-1	CSAPSSGDYNEQFF	TGCAGTGCCCCGTCGAGCGGGGATTACAATGAGCAGTTCTTC
TRBV6-5	TRBD1	.	TRBJ2-1	CASSYTGTHTGGRNEQFF	TGTGCCAGCAGTTACACAGGTACCCATACAGGGGGCCGGAATGAGCAGTTCTTC
TRBV20-1	TRBD2	many	TRBJ2-5	CSALQLAGGRETQYF	TGCAGTGCCTTACAACTAGCGGGGGGGAGAGAGACCCAGTACTTC
TRBV6-5	.	many	TRBJ2-1	CASSATSQRAAYEQFF	TGTGCCAGCAGTGCGACAAGCCAGCGGGCCGCCTATGAGCAGTTCTTC
TRBV12-3/TRBV12-4	.	.	TRBJ1-1	CASRPTLPSEAFF	TGTGCCAGCAGACCAACACTTCCGAGTGAAGCTTTCTTT
TRBV20-1	.	once	TRBJ2-7	CSASGGREQYF	TGCAGTGCTAGTGGGGGGCGCGAGCAGTACTTC
TRBV3-1	.	.	TRBJ2-7	CAGSQVNYEQYF	TGTGCCGGCAGCCAGGTGAACTACGAGCAGTACTTC
TRBV11-2	.	.	TRBJ2-7	CASSLASPGEQYF	TGTGCCAGCAGCTTAGCCAGCCCAGGCGAGCAGTACTTC
TRBV15	.	many	TRBJ1-5	CATELWEYNQPQHF	TGTGCCACCGAACTCTGGGAATACAATCAGCCCCAGCATTTT
TRBV2	TRBD2	.	TRBJ2-1	CASSVGGGISEQFF	TGTGCCAGCAGTGTGGGGGGGGGTATCAGTGAGCAGTTCTTC
TRBV28	.	few	TRBJ1-5	CASSPYHGQPQHF	TGTGCCAGCAGTCCCTATCACGGTCAGCCCCAGCATTTT
TRBV5-1	TRBD1	.	TRBJ2-3	CASGLSASQGADTQYF	TGCGCCAGCGGACTCTCCGCTTCACAGGGGGCAGATACGCAGTATTTT
TRBV5-1	.	.	TRBJ1-1	CASSLLGHTEAFF	TGCGCCAGCAGCCTCTTGGGGCACACTGAAGCTTTCTTT